The present TCR beta chain was sequenced within a study of CD8+ T cells in alopecia areata. Study-level information: Twice a day, 5 to 10 mg of oral tofacitinib was administered to treated patients. Study-wide results and caveats: Patients displayed less clarity in TCR sharing than mice, a finding possibly related to HLA. Affected scalp, especially in alopecia totalis/universalis, had a higher clonality than normal scalp did.

The sequencing template was cDNA reverse transcribed from extracted RNA. Sequencing used immunoSEQ multiplex PCR; TCRdb keeps in-frame clones, though not all of them. The table lists over 120,000 clones, around 50% of them singletons. Comment on this clone: What it recognizes is unknown.

Peripheral blood, together with lesional scalp punch biopsies, was collected from alopecia areata patients. The clonotype originates from a human donor with alopecia areata. The sequences come from CD4+ T cells sorted from blood, collected at week 0.

The CDR3 is CSASRTENTEAFF. The CDR3 coding sequence is TGCAGCGCCAGTAGGACGGAGAACACTGAAGCTTTCTTT. This rearrangement joins TRBV29-1 to TRBJ1-1; D remains ambiguous. The CDR3 contains 13 residues. V was clipped by 7 bases and J by 1 base, with 13 bases between them. CDR1 and CDR2 (germline): SQVTM, ANQGSEA.